These T cell receptor beta chains were read from a single sample in a study of shared clonotypes between healthy human individuals. The assay was immunoSEQ multiplex PCR, and TCRdb's table has in-frame clones only and misses some. The table lists around 2.1 million clones, around 93% of them singletons. Sequencing was carried out using naive CD8+ T cells from PBMCs. Receptor source: a man between 18 and 35 years old in good health. Some clones in this sample may be carry-over from other donors' samples. Both conserved end residues are part of each CDR3. Clone size is shown for a subset of rows, as once, few, many or a class of expanded clone.

V gene,clone size,CDR3 protein
TRBV19,once,CASSMRNTGELFF
TRBV10-3,-,CAIMVGSSYEQYF
TRBV29-1,-,CSGTGGNF
TRBV16,-,CASSQYRGPETGELFF
TRBV5-6,-,CASSLGQATYGYTF
TRBV7-8,-,CASSLALAGGVETQYF
TRBV11-2,-,CASSLGTAYGYTF
TRBV9,-,CASSVRLAGGKSSYNEQFF
TRBV6-1,-,CASSELGTGRNSPLHF
TRBV6-5,-,CASSPTQRGGELFF
TRBV5-4,-,CASSLGESMERYEQYF
TRBV9,-,CASSEYPRGTSGDTQYF
TRBV6-5,-,CASRSPLGVEKLFF
TRBV4-3,-,CASSQVAGVLGNEQFF
TRBV6-5,-,CASRIYRGMNTEAFF
TRBV7-9,-,CASSLVGQMNYEQYF
TRBV5-6,once,CASSNGQRSYEQYF
TRBV9,-,CASSVRAGDLSGNTIYF
TRBV6-6,-,CASSADKTYEQYF
TRBV28,-,CASSLLYEQYF
TRBV27,-,CASSSDTGNYEQYF
TRBV4-2,-,CASSQGGGGTYEQYF